This passage covers 24 T cell receptor beta chains from one sample sequenced in a study of blood T cells in healthy people across ages. Together with a sample-barcoded 5' primer, a J-beta primer mix was included in a second PCR lasting about 7 to 11 cycles. TCRdb re-called the 5' RACE reads with MiXCR, one entry per CDR3 protein. The sample shows 1.5 million to 2 million distinct CDR3 sequences, around 48% of them seen only once. Sequencing was performed on blood. These receptors were obtained from a middle-aged woman in good health.

The J gene is TRBJ2-7, the V gene TRBV28; D gene uncertain. Germline V gene data show CDR1 as MDHEN and CDR2 as SYDVKM. V lost 8 bases, J lost 5 bases, and 19 bases lay in between. This CDR3 region has 14 residues. CDR3 loop: CASWGSSLGHEQYF. Here the CDR3 DNA reads TGTGCCAGCTGGGGTTCTTCTTTAGGTCACGAGCAGTACTTC.

The V gene is TRBV12-5, the J gene TRBJ2-1; weak D call: TRBD2 (6 bases). The CDR3 runs 16 residues. The V and J ends lost 0 bases and 3 bases respectively, with 12 bases between them. Germline V gene sequence: CDR1 LGHNT, CDR2 FRNRAP. CDR3 region: CASGLVRSGYYNEQFF. CDR3 DNA: TGTGCTAGTGGTTTGGTACGTAGCGGATACTACAATGAGCAGTTCTTC.

This clonotype was counted a few times. J is TRBJ1-6 and V is TRBV6-6; TRBD1 matches 9 bases. Germline V gives CDR1 MNHNY, CDR2 SVGAGI (reference sequence). The CDR3 covers 15 residues. The trim removed 7 bases at V and 4 bases at J, leaving 5 bases unmatched. CDR3 in DNA: TGTGCCAGCACCGAGGGGACAGGGTATAATTCACCCCTCCACTTT. Protein product: CASTEGTGYNSPLHF.

V and J are TRBV7-2 and TRBJ2-5; D is unclear. Germline assignment: CDR1 SGHTA and CDR2 FQGNSA. This CDR3 contains 17 residues. Trimming removed 2 bases from V and 0 bases from J, with 16 bases in between. In DNA, the CDR3 is TGTGCCAGCAGCTTACCCCAGACACCCCTGTACCAAGAGACCCAGTACTTC. It specifies CASSLPQTPLYQETQYF.

Remarks on this clonotype: Relative to the germline gene, one junction end is altered; a read error may explain this. The chain recombines TRBV4-3 with TRBJ1-2; the D is unclear. The CDR3 has 15 residues. Per the germline V gene, CDR1 is LGHNA and CDR2 is YSLEER. The CDR3 sequence: CASSQGVGTNCGYTF. In DNA form, the CDR3 reads TGCGCCAGCAGCCAAGGCGTGGGCACCAACTGTGGCTACACCTTC.

In its sample, this clonotype was seen a few times. The chain recombines TRBV12-3 or TRBV12-4 with TRBJ2-7; TRBD2 is a possible D gene (6 bases). The V gene lost 5 bases and the J gene lost 1 base, with 15 bases spanning the gap. The CDR3 runs to 15 residues. The CDR3 region is CASSGAHRGSYEQYF. In DNA form, the CDR3 reads TGTGCCAGCAGTGGGGCCCACCGGGGGTCCTACGAGCAGTACTTC.

There are many counts of this clonotype. The chain couples TRBV6-2 or TRBV6-3 to TRBJ2-3, with D uncertain. The V gene's germline CDR1 is MNHEY and CDR2 SVGEGT. The V and J ends lost 8 bases and 3 bases respectively, with 6 bases between them. This CDR3 comprises 11 residues. Here the CDR3 DNA reads TGTGCCAGCTGTCTTACAGATACGCAGTATTTT. Its protein product is CASCLTDTQYF.

CDR3 coding DNA: TGTGCCAGCAGCTTCGAGTCGGGCACCGGGGAGCTGTTTTTT. This translates into CASSFESGTGELFF. The chain employs TRBV7-3 and TRBJ2-2, with no clear D. Germline V lookup: CDR1 SGHTA, CDR2 FQGTGA. The CDR3 runs to 14 residues. Trimming took off 3 bases at V and 4 bases at J, with 9 bases between the two ends.

This clonotype was counted a few times. V gene TRBV4-3 combines with J gene TRBJ2-3; D is uncertain. The CDR3 totals 19 residues. The V gene's germline CDR1 is LGHNA and CDR2 YSLEER. V lost 0 bases to trimming and J lost 6 bases, with 25 bases between them. CDR3 sequence (DNA): TGCGCCAGCAGCCAAGACCCCATAGGCTTGGACCCTGCTACGGATACGCAGTATTTT. Translated: CASSQDPIGLDPATDTQYF.

The sample holds a few counts of this clonotype. The junction departs from germline at one end; a sequencing error may be responsible. The J gene is TRBJ2-3, the V gene TRBV10-1; D is ambiguous. The CDR3 loop spans 12 amino acids. Per germline, CDR1 WNHNN and CDR2 SYGVQD (reference sequence). The CDR3 loop reads CATSTTGDTQYF. The CDR3, as DNA: TGCGCCACCAGTACCACGGGAGATACGCAGTATTTT.

V gene TRBV7-2 combines with J gene TRBJ2-7; the D gene is possibly TRBD2 (5 bases). V lost 8 bases and J lost 0, with 11 bases in between. This CDR3 comprises 13 residues. The germline CDR1 and CDR2 sequences are SGHTA and FQGNSA. The CDR3 DNA reads TGTGCCAGCGGAGAGGGTAGCTCCTACGAGCAGTACTTC. This gives the protein CASGEGSSYEQYF.

This chain uses TRBV25-1 with TRBJ1-2; 10 bases are shared with TRBD1. With V trimmed by 3 bases and J by 5 bases, 9 bases remained unmatched. Germline V gene data show CDR1 as MGHDK and CDR2 as SYGVNS. The CDR3 consists of 16 residues. Written as DNA, the CDR3 is TGTGCCAGCAGTGACAAAGGACGGGACAGGGGTTATGGCTACACCTTC. Its translation: CASSDKGRDRGYGYTF.

The V gene is TRBV12-3 or TRBV12-4, the J gene TRBJ1-5; possible D gene TRBD1, 6 bases. This CDR3 comprises 14 residues. Trimming shortened V by 2 bases and J by 4 bases, and 9 bases separated the two germline ends. The DNA for the CDR3 is TGTGCCAGCAGTTTACACAGGGTTAATCAGCCCCAGCATTTT. Translation: CASSLHRVNQPQHF.

V and J are TRBV6-5 and TRBJ1-6; D call uncertain. From germline, CDR1 is MNHEY and CDR2 SVGAGI. Trimming took off 11 bases at V and 7 bases at J, with 9 bases between the two ends. The CDR3 covers 11 residues. The CDR3 nucleotides read TGTGCCCCCAGGCAGAATTCACCCCTCCACTTT. Translating gives CAPRQNSPLHF.

This chain connects TRBV20-1 to TRBJ2-3; tentative D call: TRBD2 (6 bases). Trimming removed 6 bases from V and 2 bases from J, with 18 bases in between. This CDR3 region has 15 residues. Germline V gene sequence: CDR1 DFQATT, CDR2 SNEGSKA (reference sequence). DNA of the CDR3: TGCAGTGCAAAATGGGGCGGGAAACTCACAGATACGCAGTATTTT. Translated, it gives CSAKWGGKLTDTQYF.

The chain is built from TRBV9 and TRBJ1-2, with 8 positions matching TRBD1. The germline V gene encodes CDR1 SGDLS and CDR2 YYNGEE. The length of the CDR3 is 15 residues. V lost 2 bases to trimming and J lost 6 bases; unmatched junction nucleotides: 9. The CDR3 nucleotides read TGTGCCAGCAGCGTGGACGGACAGGGAAGCAATGGCTACACCTTC. It specifies CASSVDGQGSNGYTF. The variable domain in full, completed from reference TRBV9 and TRBJ1-2, reads DSGVTQTPKHLITATGQRVTLRCSPRSGDLSVYWYQQSLDQGLQFLIQYYNGEERAKGNILERFSAQQFPDLHSELNLSSLELGDSALYFCASSVDGQGSNGYTFGSGTRLTVV.

This clonotype was observed a handful of times. The chain recombines TRBV10-3 with TRBJ2-6, with 8 bases matching TRBD1. Germline-derived CDR1 and CDR2 are ENHRY and SYGVKD. This CDR3 has 18 residues. The V gene end was trimmed by 2 bases and the J gene end by 3 bases; junction bases not matched to a gene: 9. In DNA, the CDR3 is TGTGCCATCAGTGAGGCCGTACAGGGGGTAGGTGGGGCCAACGTCCTGACTTTC. Protein product: CAISEAVQGVGGANVLTF.

The rearrangement links TRBV4-1 to TRBJ1-5; weak D call: TRBD1 (5 bases). V lost 2 bases to trimming and J lost 4 bases, with 12 bases between them. CDR1 and CDR2 (germline): MGHRA, YSYEKL. The CDR3 has 15 residues. CDR3 sequence (DNA): TGCGCCAGCAGCCAACTGACAGAATTAAATCAGCCCCAGCATTTT. Residues: CASSQLTELNQPQHF.

CDR3 nucleotide sequence: TGCAGTGCCCCTGAGGGGAGGCGGGGGGGCAATGAGCAGTTCTTC. This encodes CSAPEGRRGGNEQFF. The chain uses TRBV20-1 and TRBJ2-1; 9 nucleotides align to TRBD2. The CDR3 extends over 15 amino acids. Per germline, CDR1 DFQATT and CDR2 SNEGSKA (reference sequence). Losses at the gene ends were 6 bases for V and 6 bases for J; bases not matched to a gene: 12.

The chain employs TRBV20-1 and TRBJ2-3; D possibly corresponds to TRBD2 (6 bases). The CDR3 contains 10 residues. The germline V gene encodes CDR1 DFQATT and CDR2 SNEGSKA (reference sequence). V gave up 5 bases and J gave up 12 bases, with 12 bases separating them. As DNA, the CDR3 is TGCAGTGCTCGGGACTCCAACCAGTATTTT. Translated, it gives CSARDSNQYF.

This clonotype has a handful of counts. V is TRBV6-5 and J is TRBJ2-7; D may be TRBD1 (5 bases). V was pared by 2 bases and J by 4 bases, with 9 bases between. In germline, CDR1 is MNHEY, CDR2 SVGAGI. The CDR3 runs 13 residues. The CDR3 reads CASSYAQDYEQYF. In DNA, the CDR3 is TGTGCCAGCAGTTACGCACAGGATTACGAGCAGTACTTC.

Only a few counts were recorded for this clonotype. This chain uses TRBV7-2 with TRBJ2-1; D may be TRBD2 (6 bases). The CDR3 loop spans 15 amino acids. Trimming shortened V by 5 bases and J by 8 bases, and 19 bases separated the two germline ends. Germline assignment: CDR1 SGHTA and CDR2 FQGNSA. The CDR3 DNA follows: TGTGCCAGCAGCGCCGCGGGGACCACACCCGATGAGCAGTTCTTC. It is translated as CASSAAGTTPDEQFF.

The table lists this clonotype with a count of one. This chain uses TRBV5-1 with TRBJ2-3, with D perhaps TRBD2 (7 bases). V lost 6 bases, J lost 4 bases, and 12 bases lay in between. Germline values: CDR1 SGHRS, CDR2 YFSETQ. This CDR3 is built from 13 residues. CDR3 protein: CASMSGGPDTQYF. CDR3 sequence (DNA): TGCGCCAGCATGTCGGGGGGCCCAGATACGCAGTATTTT.

The CDR3 nucleotides are TGCGCCAGCAGCCAAGATCTGGGGTTGGGCAATCAGCCCCAGCATTTT. This encodes CASSQDLGLGNQPQHF. The genes are TRBV4-3 and TRBJ1-5; no definite D call. V was shortened by 0 bases and J by 2 bases, with 11 bases between the two germline ends. CDR3 length: 16 residues. Germline assignment: CDR1 LGHNA and CDR2 YSLEER.